The rows below give T cell receptor beta chains drawn from one sample of a study of T cell responses to AZD1222 COVID-19 vaccine. Clones were read by immunoSEQ multiplex PCR, and TCRdb kept only the in-frame ones, dropping some. This table holds 150,000 to 160,000 clones, 85% to 90% found once. The material sequenced was peripheral blood, taken on day 0 of MenACWY control vaccination. All receptors derive from an adult in good health. The CDR3 runs from the conserved cysteine through the conserved F or W. The D gene is left open where the match is weak. The size field is filled for only some rows; it gives once, few, many or a size class.

cdr3_length | clone_size | d_call | j_call | v_call | cdr3_aa | cdr3_nt
16 | . | . | TRBJ1-3 | TRBV11-2 | CASSLAQGLSGNTIYF | TGTGCCAGCAGCTTAGCTCAGGGGCTCTCTGGAAACACCATATATTTT
14 | . | TRBD1 | TRBJ1-6 | TRBV18 | CASSPWDRNSPLHF | TGTGCCAGCTCACCATGGGACAGAAATTCACCCCTCCACTTT
15 | . | TRBD2 | TRBJ2-2 | TRBV10-1 | CASSDREGDTGELFF | TGCGCCAGCAGTGATCGGGAGGGGGACACCGGGGAGCTGTTTTTT
18 | . | TRBD1 | TRBJ1-3 | TRBV18 | CASSPSGSGGFTGNTIYF | TGTGCCAGCTCACCCTCCGGGTCAGGGGGCTTCACCGGAAACACCATATATTTT
12 | . | . | TRBJ2-1 | TRBV28 | CASSFRGGGQFF | TGTGCCAGCAGTTTTAGGGGAGGTGGGCAGTTCTTC
13 | . | TRBD1 | TRBJ1-4 | TRBV28 | CASAGTGFEKLFF | TGTGCCAGTGCCGGGACAGGGTTTGAAAAACTGTTTTTT
16 | few | TRBD1 | TRBJ1-4 | TRBV5-4 | CASSFGTGAFNEKLFF | TGTGCCAGCAGCTTCGGGACAGGGGCGTTTAATGAAAAACTGTTTTTT
13 | . | . | TRBJ1-2 | TRBV7-9 | CASSLAGDYGYTF | TGTGCCAGCAGCTTAGCAGGGGACTATGGCTACACCTTC
12 | once | . | TRBJ1-5 | TRBV19 | CASNFGLQPQHF | TGTGCCAGTAATTTTGGGCTTCAGCCCCAGCATTTT
15 | . | . | TRBJ1-4 | TRBV18 | CASSPGPGLGEKLFF | TGTGCCAGCTCACCCGGCCCGGGGCTGGGAGAAAAACTGTTTTTT
16 | . | TRBD1 | TRBJ2-1 | TRBV5-6 | CASSPGMGQGYNEQFF | TGTGCCAGCAGCCCCGGGATGGGACAGGGATACAATGAGCAGTTCTTC
12 | . | . | TRBJ1-1 | TRBV6-5 | CASSQPHTEAFF | TGTGCCAGCAGTCAACCGCACACTGAAGCTTTCTTT
14 | . | . | TRBJ1-4 | TRBV19 | CASSTGPQNEKLFF | TGTGCCAGTAGTACCGGACCCCAAAATGAAAAACTGTTTTTT
16 | . | TRBD2 | TRBJ2-7 | TRBV7-9 | CASSSQGSGESYEQYF | TGTGCCAGCAGCTCACAGGGTAGCGGGGAATCCTACGAGCAGTACTTC
13 | . | . | TRBJ1-4 | TRBV11-2 | CASSLDINEKLFF | TGTGCCAGCAGCTTAGATATAAATGAAAAACTGTTTTTT
14 | . | TRBD1 | TRBJ1-4 | TRBV2 | CASSEGQGGEKLFF | TGTGCCAGCAGTGAGGGGCAGGGGGGAGAAAAACTGTTTTTT
16 | . | TRBD1 | TRBJ1-5 | TRBV4-1 | CASSTGHRGVNQPQHF | TGCGCCAGCAGCACCGGGCACAGGGGAGTCAATCAGCCCCAGCATTTT
14 | . | . | TRBJ1-2 | TRBV7-6 | CASSSGTELYGYTF | TGTGCCAGCAGCTCGGGGACGGAGCTCTATGGCTACACCTTC
15 | . | TRBD1 | TRBJ2-2 | TRBV7-2 | CASNPQGRNTGELFF | TGTGCCAGCAACCCACAGGGGAGAAACACCGGGGAGCTGTTTTTT
15 | . | TRBD2 | TRBJ2-3 | TRBV19 | CASSILAGRTDTQYF | TGTGCCAGTAGTATCCTAGCGGGGCGGACAGATACGCAGTATTTT
12 | . | . | TRBJ1-2 | TRBV5-6 | CASSLRGGGYTF | TGTGCCAGCAGCCTCAGGGGAGGTGGCTACACCTTC
15 | . | . | TRBJ1-2 | TRBV4-3 | CASSQDLGGNYGYTF | TGCGCCAGCAGCCAAGATTTGGGGGGTAACTATGGCTACACCTTC
13 | . | . | TRBJ1-1 | TRBV6-5 | CASRGRSGTEAFF | TGTGCCAGCAGGGGTAGGAGCGGCACTGAAGCTTTCTTT
14 | . | TRBD1 | TRBJ1-1 | TRBV3-1/TRBV3-2 | CASSQGQGATEAFF | TGTGCCAGCAGCCAAGGACAGGGGGCAACTGAAGCTTTCTTT
13 | . | . | TRBJ2-7 | TRBV7-2 | CASSLATKGEQYF | TGTGCCAGCAGCTTAGCGACTAAAGGGGAGCAGTACTTC
15 | . | TRBD1 | TRBJ1-4 | TRBV7-6 | CASSLGQGANEKLFF | TGTGCCAGCAGCTTAGGACAGGGGGCTAATGAAAAACTGTTTTTT
16 | . | TRBD2 | TRBJ2-7 | TRBV5-4 | CASSSLAGGTMDEQYF | TGTGCCAGCAGCTCGTTAGCGGGAGGAACCATGGACGAGCAGTACTTC
13 | . | . | TRBJ2-2 | TRBV29-1 | CSAEGSNTGELFF | TGCAGCGCAGAGGGCAGTAACACCGGGGAGCTGTTTTTT
13 | once | . | TRBJ1-4 | TRBV10-3 | CAIRDGDTEKLFF | TGTGCCATCAGGGACGGAGACACTGAAAAACTGTTTTTT
13 | . | . | TRBJ2-5 | TRBV28 | CASSPNRAETQYF | TGTGCCAGCAGTCCAAACAGGGCGGAGACCCAGTACTTC
14 | few | TRBD1 | TRBJ2-7 | TRBV4-3 | CASSPQQGAGEQYF | TGCGCCAGCAGCCCGCAGCAGGGGGCTGGGGAGCAGTACTTC
13 | few | . | TRBJ1-5 | TRBV29-1 | CSVVEGLGQPQHF | TGCAGCGTCGTGGAGGGTTTAGGGCAGCCCCAGCATTTT
15 | . | . | TRBJ1-1 | TRBV7-9 | CASSLALALFDEAFF | TGTGCCAGCAGCTTAGCGCTGGCCCTGTTTGATGAAGCTTTCTTT
12 | once | . | TRBJ2-3 | TRBV6-5 | CASSTFGDTQYF | TGTGCCAGCAGCACGTTCGGAGATACGCAGTATTTT
14 | . | TRBD1 | TRBJ2-7 | TRBV7-2 | CASSLYRGDRVQYF | TGTGCCAGCAGCTTATATAGGGGGGACAGGGTGCAGTACTTC
17 | once | . | TRBJ2-7 | TRBV15 | CATSRDRPSGTGYEQYF | TGTGCCACCAGCAGAGATCGACCTAGCGGGACAGGCTACGAGCAGTACTTC
19 | . | . | TRBJ1-5 | TRBV19 | CASSPSGPGDGDGNQPQHF | TGTGCCAGTAGCCCATCCGGGCCAGGGGACGGGGATGGCAATCAGCCCCAGCATTTT